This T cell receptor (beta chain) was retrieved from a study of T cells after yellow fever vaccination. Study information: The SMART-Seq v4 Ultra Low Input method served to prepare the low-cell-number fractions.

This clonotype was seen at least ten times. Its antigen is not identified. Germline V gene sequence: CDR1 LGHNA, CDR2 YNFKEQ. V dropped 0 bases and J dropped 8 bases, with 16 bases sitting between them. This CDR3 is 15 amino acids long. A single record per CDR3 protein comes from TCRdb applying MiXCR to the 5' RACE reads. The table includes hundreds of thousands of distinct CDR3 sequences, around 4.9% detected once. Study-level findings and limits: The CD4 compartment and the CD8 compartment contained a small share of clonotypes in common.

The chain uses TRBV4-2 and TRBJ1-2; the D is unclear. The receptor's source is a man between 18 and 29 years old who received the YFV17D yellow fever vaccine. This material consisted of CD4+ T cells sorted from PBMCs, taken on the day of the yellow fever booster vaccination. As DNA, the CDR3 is TGTGCCAGCAGCCAAGATGCCGAGGGAATATCCGGCTACACCTTC. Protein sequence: CASSQDAEGISGYTF.